Shown below are 7 T cell receptor beta chains from a single sample sequenced in a study of post-analysis software for immune sequencing data. The study's findings and limits: A handful of TRBV segments appeared more often in patients than in controls, and TRBV5-6, TRBV5-1 and TRBV20-1 were among these.

TCR beta cDNA libraries had unique molecular identifiers. TCRdb redid the calling of the PCR reads with MiXCR, one entry per CDR3 protein. The data show 150,000 to 200,000 distinct CDR3 sequences, 30% seen once. No antigen has been identified for these receptors. Sequenced input: blood. Receptors originate from a girl between 5 and 17 years old with multiple sclerosis.

This clonotype was picked up many times. The chain uses TRBV27 and TRBJ2-3; no clear D gene. There are 16 residues in the CDR3. Trimming stripped 9 bases from V and 0 bases from J, with 19 bases between. The germline CDR1 and CDR2 sequences are MNHEY and SMNVEV (reference sequence). The CDR3 nucleotides are TGTGCCAGTCGAACAGCGAAGCGTTTTAGCACAGATACGCAGTATTTT. Translation gives CASRTAKRFSTDTQYF.

This clonotype appeared many times. The CDR3 DNA is TGTGCCAGCAGTGGCGACGGGACAGATACGCAGTATTTT. Protein: CASSGDGTDTQYF. The chain is built from TRBV12-3 or TRBV12-4 and TRBJ2-3; D unclear. Deletions cut 5 bases from V and 3 bases from J, with 9 bases between. CDR3 length: 13 amino acids.

This clonotype showed up just a few times. The chain employs TRBV12-3 or TRBV12-4 and TRBJ1-1, with 7 bases matching TRBD1. The CDR3 has 12 residues. With 6 bases clipped from V and 3 bases from J, the junction kept 1 base outside the gene matches. This CDR3 reads CASSQGDTEAFF. DNA of the CDR3: TGTGCCAGCAGCCAGGGGGACACTGAAGCTTTCTTT.

This sequence joins TRBV7-8 and TRBJ2-1, with 8 bases matching TRBD2. The CDR3 contains 16 residues. With V trimmed by 5 bases and J by 4 bases, 10 bases remained unmatched. The germline V gene has CDR1 SGHVS and CDR2 FQNEAQ. DNA of the CDR3: TGTGCCAGCAGCGTTAGCGGGACTTCCTTTTACAATGAGCAGTTCTTC. Its protein is CASSVSGTSFYNEQFF.

At least ten counts were recorded for this clonotype. This chain uses TRBV29-1 with TRBJ2-7; D may be TRBD1 (5 bases). The CDR3 sequence is 13 residues long. V lost 1 base and J lost 3, with 10 bases in between. In germline, CDR1 is SQVTM, CDR2 ANQGSEA. CDR3 residues: CSVEGQTDYEQYF. The DNA for the CDR3 is TGCAGCGTTGAAGGACAGACGGACTACGAGCAGTACTTC.

Regarding this clonotype: The junction departs from germline at one end; a sequencing error may be responsible. The genes are TRBV7-2 and TRBJ2-7; D uncertain. Looked up from germline, CDR1 is SGHTA and CDR2 is FQGNSA. The CDR3 extends over 12 amino acids. This CDR3 reads CAGSLTGYEQYF. The CDR3 bases are TGTGCCGGCAGCTTAACCGGGTACGAGCAGTACTTC. The variable domain in full, completed from reference TRBV7-2 and TRBJ2-7, reads GAGVSQSPSNKVTEKGKDVELRCDPISGHTALYWYRQSLGQGLEFLIYFQGNSAPDKSGLPSDRFSAERTGGSVSTLTIQRTQQEDSAVYLCAGSLTGYEQYFGPGTRLTVT.

This clonotype was picked up a small number of times. A junction boundary mismatches the germline segment, possibly from a read error. This chain uses TRBV12-3 or TRBV12-4 with TRBJ1-2, with D maybe TRBD1 (6 bases). The CDR3 has 14 amino acids. CDR3: CASSSRTVGYGCTF. In DNA form, the CDR3 reads TGTGCCAGCAGTTCTCGGACAGTCGGGTATGGCTGCACCTTC.